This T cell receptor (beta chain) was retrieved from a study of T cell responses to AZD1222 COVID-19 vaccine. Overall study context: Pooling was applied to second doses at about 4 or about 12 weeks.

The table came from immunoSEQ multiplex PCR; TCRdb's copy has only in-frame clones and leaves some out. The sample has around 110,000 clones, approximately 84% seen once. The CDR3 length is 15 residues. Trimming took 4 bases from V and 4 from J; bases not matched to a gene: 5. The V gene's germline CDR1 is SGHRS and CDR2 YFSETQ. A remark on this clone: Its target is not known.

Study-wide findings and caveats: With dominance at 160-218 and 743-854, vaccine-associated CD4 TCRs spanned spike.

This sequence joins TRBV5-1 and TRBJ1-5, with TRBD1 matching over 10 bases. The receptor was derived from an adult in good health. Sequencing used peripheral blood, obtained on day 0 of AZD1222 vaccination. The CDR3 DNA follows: TGCGCCAGCAGCCTGGGACAGGGGAGGAATCAGCCCCAGCATTTT. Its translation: CASSLGQGRNQPQHF.